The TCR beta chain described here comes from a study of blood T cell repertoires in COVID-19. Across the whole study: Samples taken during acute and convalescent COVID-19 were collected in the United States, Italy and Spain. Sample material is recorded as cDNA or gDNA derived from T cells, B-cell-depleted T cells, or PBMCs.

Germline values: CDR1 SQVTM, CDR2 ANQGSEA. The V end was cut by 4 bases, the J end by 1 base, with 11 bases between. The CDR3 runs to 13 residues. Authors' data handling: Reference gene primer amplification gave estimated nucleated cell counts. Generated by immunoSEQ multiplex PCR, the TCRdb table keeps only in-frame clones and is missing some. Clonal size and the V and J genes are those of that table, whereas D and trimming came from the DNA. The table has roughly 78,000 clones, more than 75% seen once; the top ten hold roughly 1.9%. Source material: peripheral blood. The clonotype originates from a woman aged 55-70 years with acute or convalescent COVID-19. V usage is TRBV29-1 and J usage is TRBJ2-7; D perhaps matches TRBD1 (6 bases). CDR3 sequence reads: CSVGPDSSYEQYF. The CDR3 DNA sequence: TGCAGCGTTGGACCGGACAGTTCCTACGAGCAGTACTTC.